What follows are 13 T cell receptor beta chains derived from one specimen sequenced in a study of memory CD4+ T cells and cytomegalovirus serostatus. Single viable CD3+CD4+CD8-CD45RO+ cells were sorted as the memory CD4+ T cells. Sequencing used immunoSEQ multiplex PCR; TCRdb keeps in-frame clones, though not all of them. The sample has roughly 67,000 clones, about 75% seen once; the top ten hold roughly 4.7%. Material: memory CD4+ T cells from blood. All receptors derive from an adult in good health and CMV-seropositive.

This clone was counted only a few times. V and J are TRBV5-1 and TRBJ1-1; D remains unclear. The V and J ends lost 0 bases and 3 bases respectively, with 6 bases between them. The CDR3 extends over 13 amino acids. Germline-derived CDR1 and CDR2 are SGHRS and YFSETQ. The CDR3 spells CASSLARDTEAFF. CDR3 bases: TGCGCCAGCAGCTTGGCCCGGGACACTGAAGCTTTCTTT.

CDR3 residues: CASSSLGNYGYTF. CDR3 nucleotides: TGTGCCAGCAGCTCCCTCGGTAACTATGGCTACACCTTC. The chain is built from TRBV2 and TRBJ1-2, with unresolved D. This CDR3 region has 13 residues. Looked up from germline, CDR1 is SNHLY and CDR2 is FYNNEI. The germline V and J ends were trimmed by 6 bases and 1 base, with 9 bases remaining between them.

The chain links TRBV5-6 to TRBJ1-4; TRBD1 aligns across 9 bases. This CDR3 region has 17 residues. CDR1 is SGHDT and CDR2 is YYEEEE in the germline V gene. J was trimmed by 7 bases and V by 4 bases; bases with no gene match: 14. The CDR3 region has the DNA TGTGCCAGCAGCATAACAGGGGGCGCAGTGTTCGGTGAAAAACTGTTTTTT. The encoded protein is CASSITGGAVFGEKLFF.

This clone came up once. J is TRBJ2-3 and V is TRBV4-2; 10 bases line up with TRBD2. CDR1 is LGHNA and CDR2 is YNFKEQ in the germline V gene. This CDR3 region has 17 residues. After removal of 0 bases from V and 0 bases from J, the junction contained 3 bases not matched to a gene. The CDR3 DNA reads TGTGCCAGCAGCCAAGATCCGACTAGCGGGAGCACAGATACGCAGTATTTT. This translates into CASSQDPTSGSTDTQYF.

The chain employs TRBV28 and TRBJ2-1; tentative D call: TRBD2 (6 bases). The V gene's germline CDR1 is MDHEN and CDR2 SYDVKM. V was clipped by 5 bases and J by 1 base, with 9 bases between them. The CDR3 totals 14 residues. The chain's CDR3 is CASSDAGSYNEQFF. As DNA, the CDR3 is TGTGCCAGCAGTGACGCGGGATCCTACAATGAGCAGTTCTTC.

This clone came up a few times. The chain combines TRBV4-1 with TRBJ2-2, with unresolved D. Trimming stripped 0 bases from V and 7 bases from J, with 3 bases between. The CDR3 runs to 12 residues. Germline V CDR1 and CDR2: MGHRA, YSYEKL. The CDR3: CASSQDGGELFF. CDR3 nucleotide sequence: TGCGCCAGCAGCCAAGACGGCGGGGAGCTGTTTTTT.

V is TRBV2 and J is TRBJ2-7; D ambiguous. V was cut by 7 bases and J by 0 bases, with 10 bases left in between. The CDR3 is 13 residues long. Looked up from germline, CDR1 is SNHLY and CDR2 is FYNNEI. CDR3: CASNGVFSYEQYF. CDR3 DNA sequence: TGTGCCAGCAATGGGGTGTTCTCCTACGAGCAGTACTTC.

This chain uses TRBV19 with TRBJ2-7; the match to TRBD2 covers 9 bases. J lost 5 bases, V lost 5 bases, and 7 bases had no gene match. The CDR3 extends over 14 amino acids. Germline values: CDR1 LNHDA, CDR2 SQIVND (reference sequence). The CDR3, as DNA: TGTGCCAGTAGTCCTCTAGCGGGAAGCCACGAGCAGTACTTC. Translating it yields CASSPLAGSHEQYF.

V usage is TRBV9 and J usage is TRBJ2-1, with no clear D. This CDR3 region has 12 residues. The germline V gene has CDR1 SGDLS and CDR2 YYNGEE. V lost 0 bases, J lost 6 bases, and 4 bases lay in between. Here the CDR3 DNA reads TGTGCCAGCAGCGTAGATGTCAATGAGCAGTTCTTC. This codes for CASSVDVNEQFF. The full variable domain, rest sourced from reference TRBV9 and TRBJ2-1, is DSGVTQTPKHLITATGQRVTLRCSPRSGDLSVYWYQQSLDQGLQFLIQYYNGEERAKGNILERFSAQQFPDLHSELNLSSLELGDSALYFCASSVDVNEQFFGPGTRLTVL.

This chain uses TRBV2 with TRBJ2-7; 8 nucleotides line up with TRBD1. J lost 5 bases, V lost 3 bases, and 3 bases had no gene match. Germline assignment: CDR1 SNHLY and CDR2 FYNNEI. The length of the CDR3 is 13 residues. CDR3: CASSDRGLDEQYF. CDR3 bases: TGTGCCAGCAGTGACAGGGGGCTCGACGAGCAGTACTTC.

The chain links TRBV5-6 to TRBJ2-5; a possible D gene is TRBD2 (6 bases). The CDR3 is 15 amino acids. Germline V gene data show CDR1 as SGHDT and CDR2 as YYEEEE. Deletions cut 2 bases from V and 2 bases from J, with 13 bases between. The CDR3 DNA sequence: TGTGCCAGCAGCTTCGGGCTAGCGTCTCAAGAGACCCAGTACTTC. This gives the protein CASSFGLASQETQYF.

The CDR3 loop is CSARPRLLEYF. The CDR3 bases are TGCAGTGCTAGGCCGCGACTCCTCGAGTACTTC. V usage is TRBV20-1 and J usage is TRBJ2-5; no reliable D call. The CDR3 sequence is 11 residues long. Germline CDR1 DFQATT, CDR2 SNEGSKA (reference sequence). Between the trimmed V and J ends, which lost 3 bases and 12 bases, there was a span of 14 bases.

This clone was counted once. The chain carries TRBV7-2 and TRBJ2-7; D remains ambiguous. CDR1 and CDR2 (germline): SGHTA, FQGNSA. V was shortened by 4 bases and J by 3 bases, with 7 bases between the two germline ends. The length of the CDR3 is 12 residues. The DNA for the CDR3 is TGTGCCAGCAGCTCGGACGTCTACGAGCAGTACTTC. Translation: CASSSDVYEQYF.